These 26 T cell receptor beta chains were all obtained from the same sample, sequenced in a study of cytomegalovirus exposure and HLA in healthy donors. In the PCR, 60 Vbeta and 13 Jbeta primers were used. Sequencing used immunoSEQ multiplex PCR; TCRdb keeps in-frame clones, though not all of them. Of 200,000 to 250,000 clones detected, about three quarters appear once; the ten largest clones hold roughly 2.5%. Sequenced: PBMCs. The source of these receptors is a woman aged 55-69 years in good health and CMV-seropositive.

This clone was seen once. The V gene is TRBV28, the J gene TRBJ2-7; 8 nucleotides agree with TRBD1. V trimming: 3 bases; J trimming: 5 bases; junction bases outside the gene matches: 9. The CDR3 runs 15 residues. The germline CDR1 and CDR2 sequences are MDHEN and SYDVKM. The CDR3: CASSFSGTGPDEQYF. Here the CDR3 DNA reads TGTGCCAGCAGTTTTTCCGGGACAGGACCGGACGAGCAGTACTTC.

This clone was counted only a few times. The chain is built from TRBV23-1 and TRBJ1-5; D is possibly TRBD1 (6 bases). TRBV23-1 is classed as an ORF, of uncertain function. The V end lost 2 bases, the J end lost 1 base, and 12 bases lay between the germline ends. This CDR3 has 16 residues. The CDR3 DNA reads as TGCGCCAGCAGTCAAAAACAGGGCAGGAGCAATCAGCCCCAGCATTTT. Its protein is CASSQKQGRSNQPQHF.

V usage is TRBV6-5 and J usage is TRBJ1-2; 11 bases are a match to TRBD1. The CDR3 is 13 residues long. Per germline, CDR1 MNHEY and CDR2 SVGAGI. J lost 6 bases, V lost 5 bases, and 2 bases had no gene match. CDR3 loop: CASSVGQGDGYTF. CDR3 nucleotide sequence: TGTGCCAGCAGTGTGGGACAGGGGGATGGCTACACCTTC.

J is TRBJ2-3 and V is TRBV5-1; 14 bases match TRBD2. The junction had 7 bases not matched to a gene; V was cut back by 3 bases and J by 1 base. The CDR3 spans 18 residues. Germline loops: CDR1 SGHRS, CDR2 YFSETQ. The CDR3 sequence is CASSSGTSGSDGTDTQYF. CDR3 sequence (DNA): TGCGCCAGCAGCTCCGGGACTAGCGGGAGTGATGGCACAGATACGCAGTATTTT.

The rearrangement uses TRBV6-1 and TRBJ2-3; TRBD2 matches at 7 bases. Per the germline V gene, CDR1 is MNHNS and CDR2 is SASEGT. J was trimmed by 6 bases and V by 7 bases; bases with no gene match: 4. The CDR3 contains 12 residues. The chain's CDR3 is CASNVGGDTQYF. The CDR3, as DNA: TGTGCCAGCAATGTGGGGGGGGATACGCAGTATTTT.

This clone appeared a single time. The chain couples TRBV28 to TRBJ1-2, with 7 bases identical to TRBD1. The junction had 3 bases not matched to a gene; V was cut back by 6 bases and J by 8 bases. The CDR3 runs to 11 residues. The germline CDR1 and CDR2 sequences are MDHEN and SYDVKM. CDR3 coding DNA: TGTGCCAGCAGAGCAGGGGGGGGCTACACCTTC. Translating gives CASRAGGGYTF.

On this clone: The identical CDR3 is also encoded by other nucleotide sequences in the sample. The J gene is TRBJ1-3, the V gene TRBV7-9; D possibly corresponds to TRBD1 (5 bases). V was clipped by 1 base and J by 4 bases, with 5 bases between them. This CDR3 spans 13 amino acids. Germline V gives CDR1 SEHNR, CDR2 FQNEAQ (reference sequence). CDR3: CASSLGQGNTIYF. CDR3 sequence (DNA): TGTGCCAGCAGCTTAGGACAGGGAAACACCATATATTTT.

This rearrangement joins TRBV10-3 to TRBJ2-7; 9 bases are a match to TRBD1. The CDR3 sequence is 15 residues long. Unmatched junction bases numbered 9, after V lost 5 bases and J lost 4 bases. Germline-derived CDR1 and CDR2 are ENHRY and SYGVKD. CDR3 amino acids: CAISSGTGIRYEQYF. The CDR3 DNA sequence: TGTGCCATCAGTTCCGGGACAGGGATTAGGTACGAGCAGTACTTC.

The chain joins TRBV7-9 to TRBJ1-5; 11 bases fit TRBD1. In germline, CDR1 is SEHNR, CDR2 FQNEAQ (reference sequence). With V trimmed by 5 bases and J by 5 bases, 2 bases remained unmatched. CDR3 length: 14 amino acids. CDR3 residues: CASSRTGGDQPQHF. The CDR3 coding sequence is TGTGCCAGCAGCCGGACAGGGGGCGATCAGCCCCAGCATTTT.

This chain uses TRBV19 with TRBJ2-1; unclear D gene. The germline V gene encodes CDR1 LNHDA and CDR2 SQIVND (reference sequence). V lost 4 bases to trimming and J lost 0 bases, with 10 bases between them. This CDR3 is 15 amino acids long. The CDR3 DNA is TGTGCCAGTAGTAATTTCATTAGCTCCTACAATGAGCAGTTCTTC. Residues: CASSNFISSYNEQFF.

The chain recombines TRBV5-1 with TRBJ2-5; 14 bases fit TRBD2. In germline, CDR1 is SGHRS, CDR2 YFSETQ. This CDR3 is 22 amino acids long. Trimming cost V 1 base and J 2 bases; bases outside gene matches: 19. CDR3 DNA sequence: TGCGCCAGCAGCTTGCCCCTCCCGGTGACTAGCGGGAGGGCCGCAGGGCAAGAGACCCAGTACTTC. Amino acid sequence: CASSLPLPVTSGRAAGQETQYF.

The CDR3: CASSPSGGLNSPLHF. CDR3 DNA sequence: TGTGCCAGCAGCCCTAGCGGGGGGCTAAATTCACCCCTCCACTTT. The chain links TRBV9 to TRBJ1-6, with D tentatively TRBD1 (6 bases). The CDR3 is 15 residues long. V was clipped by 4 bases and J by 7 bases, with 15 bases between them. Germline V gene lookup returns CDR1 SGDLS and CDR2 YYNGEE.

The rearrangement uses TRBV6-1 and TRBJ2-1; no clear D. Trimming cost V 8 bases and J 3 bases, with 14 bases left between them. CDR1 is MNHNS and CDR2 is SASEGT in the germline V gene. The CDR3 is made up of 14 amino acids. This CDR3 is CASSLAVRYNEQFF. Here the CDR3 DNA reads TGTGCCAGCTCCTTAGCAGTGCGCTACAATGAGCAGTTCTTC.

This chain uses TRBV5-1 with TRBJ2-5; 7 positions match TRBD2. The junction had 5 bases not matched to a gene; V was cut back by 2 bases and J by 1 base. This CDR3 contains 15 residues. Germline CDR1 reads SGHRS; CDR2 reads YFSETQ. In DNA, the CDR3 is TGCGCCAGCAGCTTTGGTCCGGGAGGCCAAGAGACCCAGTACTTC. Protein product: CASSFGPGGQETQYF.

In this sample, this clone turned up once. The gene calls are TRBV5-1 and TRBJ2-2; unclear D gene. The CDR3 totals 12 residues. The germline V gene encodes CDR1 SGHRS and CDR2 YFSETQ. Trimming left V 3 bases short and J 13 bases short, with 13 bases between. In nucleotides, the CDR3 is TGCGCCAGCAGCTCGAGCGCGCCACGGCTGTTTTTT. As protein: CASSSSAPRLFF.

The chain links TRBV18 to TRBJ2-7, with 7 bases aligning to TRBD2. The length of the CDR3 is 14 residues. J gave up 1 base and V 6 bases, and 6 bases lay outside the gene matches. Per germline, CDR1 KGHSH and CDR2 LQKENI. CDR3 in amino acids: CASSTSGDSYEQYF. CDR3 sequence (DNA): TGTGCCAGCTCTACAAGCGGGGATTCCTACGAGCAGTACTTC.

V usage is TRBV5-1 and J usage is TRBJ1-2; TRBD1 agrees at 12 bases. The CDR3 extends over 17 amino acids. The germline gives CDR1 SGHRS, CDR2 YFSETQ. Trimming took 3 bases from V and 8 from J; bases not matched to a gene: 14. The DNA of the CDR3 is TGCGCCAGCAGCTGGGGAACCGGGACAGGGGGCGTTGGGGGCTACACCTTC. Translating it yields CASSWGTGTGGVGGYTF.

The chain recombines TRBV28 with TRBJ2-5; 9 bases match TRBD2. CDR1 is MDHEN and CDR2 is SYDVKM in the germline V gene. The CDR3 loop spans 15 amino acids. J gave up 3 bases and V 4 bases, and 6 bases lay outside the gene matches. CDR3 sequence: CASSSAAGGEETQYF. DNA for the CDR3: TGTGCCAGCAGTTCAGCGGCGGGGGGGGAAGAGACCCAGTACTTC. The variable domain in full, completed from reference TRBV28 and TRBJ2-5, reads DVKVTQSSRYLVKRTGEKVFLECVQDMDHENMFWYRQDPGLGLRLIYFSYDVKMKEKGDIPEGYSVSREKKERFSLILESASTNQTSMYLCASSSAAGGEETQYFGPGTRLLVL.

The rearrangement uses TRBV7-9 and TRBJ2-1; D is perhaps TRBD1 (7 bases). Germline CDR1 SEHNR, CDR2 FQNEAQ (reference sequence). The germline V and J ends were trimmed by 5 bases and 4 bases, with 12 bases remaining between them. CDR3 length equals 14 residues. This CDR3 is CASSLQGTYNEQFF. CDR3 DNA: TGTGCCAGCAGCCTACAGGGGACTTACAATGAGCAGTTCTTC.

This chain joins TRBV6-6 and TRBJ2-1; 9 nucleotides match TRBD1. Germline values: CDR1 MNHNY, CDR2 SVGAGI (reference sequence). The V and J ends lost 6 bases and 5 bases, in that order; junction bases with no gene match: 5. The CDR3 runs to 14 residues. The CDR3 here is CASSSGQGNNEQFF. Here the CDR3 DNA reads TGTGCCAGCAGCTCCGGACAGGGGAACAATGAGCAGTTCTTC.

The chain uses TRBV5-6 and TRBJ1-2; D gene uncertain. V lost 4 bases and J 2 bases, leaving 6 bases between the germline ends. Germline V gives CDR1 SGHDT, CDR2 YYEEEE. This CDR3 contains 12 residues. CDR3 nucleotide sequence: TGTGCCAGCAGCACGGGAAACTATGGCTACACCTTC. This encodes CASSTGNYGYTF.

The chain couples TRBV30 to TRBJ1-1; D is unclear. The V end lost 0 bases, the J end lost 3 bases, and 14 bases lay between the germline ends. This CDR3 is built from 15 residues. Germline V gene data show CDR1 as GTSNPN and CDR2 as SVGIG (reference sequence). The CDR3 DNA reads TGTGCCTGGAGTGTACTGGGCGGGTGGGACACTGAAGCTTTCTTT. It codes for CAWSVLGGWDTEAFF.

The CDR3 loop reads CAISTSGGQETQYF. As DNA, the CDR3 is TGTGCCATCAGCACTAGCGGGGGACAAGAGACCCAGTACTTC. V gene TRBV10-3 combines with J gene TRBJ2-5; TRBD2 aligns across 11 bases. CDR3 length: 14 residues. After removal of 6 bases from V and 2 bases from J, the junction contained 2 bases not matched to a gene. Germline V gene lookup returns CDR1 ENHRY and CDR2 SYGVKD.

The chain recombines TRBV5-4 with TRBJ2-5, with a tentative D call TRBD2 (6 bases). The end of the DNA aligns better with TRBJ2-7, so the J call may be wrong. This CDR3 region has 16 residues. Germline V gives CDR1 SGHNT, CDR2 YYREEE (reference sequence). This CDR3 reads CASSPEVAVSSYEQYF. CDR3 sequence (DNA): TGTGCCAGCAGCCCCGAGGTAGCGGTAAGCTCCTACGAGCAGTACTTC.

The count of this clone is one. This chain uses TRBV18 with TRBJ2-1; 14 bases fit TRBD2. V gave up 3 bases and J gave up 9 bases; unmatched junction bases: 10. This CDR3 comprises 17 residues. Germline lookup yields CDR1 KGHSH and CDR2 LQKENI. The CDR3 spells CASSPSPGLAGEGEQFF. As DNA, the CDR3 is TGTGCCAGCTCACCCTCCCCGGGACTAGCGGGAGAAGGTGAGCAGTTCTTC.

The chain employs TRBV6-1 and TRBJ1-1; maybe TRBD1 (6 bases). The CDR3 has 15 amino acids. Between the trimmed V and J ends, which lost 8 bases and 1 base, there was a span of 17 bases. Germline CDR1 reads MNHNS; CDR2 reads SASEGT. This CDR3 reads CASFRGGAGNTEAFF. The CDR3 DNA reads as TGTGCCAGCTTTAGGGGGGGGGCCGGGAACACTGAAGCTTTCTTT.